This T cell receptor (beta chain) was identified in a study of T-cell reconstitution after alpha-beta-depleted transplantation in children. Unique molecular identifiers featured in how the TCRbeta library was prepared. One entry per CDR3 protein, called by TCRdb with MiXCR from the PCR reads. The table shows some 200,000 distinct CDR3 sequences, with approximately 11% occurring only once. This clonotype has at least ten counts. The CDR3 sequence is 15 residues long. In germline, CDR1 is SGHRS, CDR2 YFSETQ. With V trimmed by 3 bases and J by 3 bases, 5 bases remained unmatched. This TCR was sampled from a child less than two years old with acute myeloid leukemia, due to receive a stem cell transplant. The sample here was PBMCs, taken before TCRalphabeta/CD19-depleted stem cell transplant. V is TRBV5-1 and J is TRBJ2-1; 8 positions match TRBD2. CDR3 in amino acids: CASSWGGRYYNEQFF. The CDR3 DNA is TGCGCCAGCAGCTGGGGCGGGAGGTACTACAATGAGCAGTTCTTC.